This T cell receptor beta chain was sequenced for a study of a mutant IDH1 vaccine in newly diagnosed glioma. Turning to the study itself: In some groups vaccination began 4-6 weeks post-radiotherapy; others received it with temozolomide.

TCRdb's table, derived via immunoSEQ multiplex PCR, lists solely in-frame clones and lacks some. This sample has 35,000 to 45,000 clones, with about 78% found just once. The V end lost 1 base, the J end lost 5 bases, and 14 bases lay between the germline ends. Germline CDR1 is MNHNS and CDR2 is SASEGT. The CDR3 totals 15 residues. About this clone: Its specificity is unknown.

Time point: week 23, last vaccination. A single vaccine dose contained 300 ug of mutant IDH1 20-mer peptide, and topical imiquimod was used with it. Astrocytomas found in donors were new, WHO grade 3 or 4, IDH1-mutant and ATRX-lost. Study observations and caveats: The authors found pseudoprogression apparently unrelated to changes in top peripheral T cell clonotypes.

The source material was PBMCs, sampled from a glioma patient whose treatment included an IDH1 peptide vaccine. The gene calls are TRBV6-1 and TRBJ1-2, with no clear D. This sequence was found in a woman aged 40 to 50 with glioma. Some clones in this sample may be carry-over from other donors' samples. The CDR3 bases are TGTGCCAGCAGTGAAGAGATAGGGCAGGTTTATGGCTACACCTTC. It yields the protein CASSEEIGQVYGYTF.